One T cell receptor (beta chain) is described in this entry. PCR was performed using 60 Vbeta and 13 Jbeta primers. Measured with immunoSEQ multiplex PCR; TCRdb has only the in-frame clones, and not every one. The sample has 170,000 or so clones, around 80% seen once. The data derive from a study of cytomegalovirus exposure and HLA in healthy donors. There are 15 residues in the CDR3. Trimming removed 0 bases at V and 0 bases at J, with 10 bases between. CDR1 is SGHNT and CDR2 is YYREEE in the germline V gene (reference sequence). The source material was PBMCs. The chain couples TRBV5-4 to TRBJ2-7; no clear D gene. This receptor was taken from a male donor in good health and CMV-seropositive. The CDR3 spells CASSLAARSSYEQYF. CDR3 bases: TGTGCCAGCAGCTTGGCGGCTAGGAGCTCCTACGAGCAGTACTTC.